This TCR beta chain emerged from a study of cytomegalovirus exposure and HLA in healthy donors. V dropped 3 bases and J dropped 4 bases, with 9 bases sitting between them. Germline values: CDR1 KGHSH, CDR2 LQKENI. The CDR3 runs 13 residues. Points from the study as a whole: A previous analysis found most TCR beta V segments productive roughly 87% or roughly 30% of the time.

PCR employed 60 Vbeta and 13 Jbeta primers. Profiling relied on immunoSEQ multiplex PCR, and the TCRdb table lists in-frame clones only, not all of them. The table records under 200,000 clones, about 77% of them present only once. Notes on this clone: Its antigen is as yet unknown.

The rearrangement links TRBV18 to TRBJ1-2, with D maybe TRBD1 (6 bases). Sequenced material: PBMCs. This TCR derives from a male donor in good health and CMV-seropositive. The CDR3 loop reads CASSPDRGYGYTF. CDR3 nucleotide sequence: TGTGCCAGCTCACCGGACAGAGGCTATGGCTACACCTTC.